Shown below are 32 T cell receptor beta chains from a single sample sequenced in a study of blood T cell repertoires in COVID-19. Clones were read by immunoSEQ multiplex PCR, and TCRdb kept only the in-frame ones, dropping some. The sample records about 64,000 clones, 88% being singletons. Source material: peripheral blood. The receptors were gathered from a woman between 55 and 75 years old with COVID-19, enrolled during active disease.

This chain joins TRBV5-1 and TRBJ2-7; weak D call: TRBD1 (6 bases). Germline loops: CDR1 SGHRS, CDR2 YFSETQ. This CDR3 is built from 15 residues. V was cut by 4 bases and J by 5 bases, with 19 bases left in between. The CDR3 loop is CASSQGQYPGDEQYF. CDR3 sequence (DNA): TGCGCCAGCAGCCAAGGACAGTATCCAGGCGACGAGCAGTACTTC. The full variable domain, its missing parts supplied by reference TRBV5-1 and TRBJ2-7, is KAGVTQTPRYLIKTRGQQVTLSCSPISGHRSVSWYQQTPGQGLQFLFEYFSETQRNKGNFPGRFSGRQFSNSRSEMNVSTLELGDSALYLCASSQGQYPGDEQYFGPGTRLTVT.

The J gene is TRBJ1-6, the V gene TRBV9; 7 bases line up with TRBD1. CDR3 length: 15 residues. V lost 5 bases and J lost 8; bases outside the gene matches: 10. Germline assignment: CDR1 SGDLS and CDR2 YYNGEE. Here the CDR3 reads CASSAQGQTYSPLHF. CDR3 bases: TGTGCCAGCAGTGCCCAGGGACAGACCTATTCACCCCTCCACTTT.

The chain links TRBV5-1 to TRBJ1-3; D possibly corresponds to TRBD1 (5 bases). This CDR3 contains 14 residues. Germline V gene data show CDR1 as SGHRS and CDR2 as YFSETQ. Trimming left V 4 bases short and J 6 bases short, with 14 bases between. This CDR3 reads CASSPWGGENTIYF. DNA for the CDR3: TGCGCCAGCAGCCCCTGGGGGGGAGAAAACACCATATATTTT. Full variable domain (missing parts from reference TRBV5-1 and TRBJ1-3): KAGVTQTPRYLIKTRGQQVTLSCSPISGHRSVSWYQQTPGQGLQFLFEYFSETQRNKGNFPGRFSGRQFSNSRSEMNVSTLELGDSALYLCASSPWGGENTIYFGEGSWLTVV.

The chain has TRBV9 and TRBJ2-7, with TRBD2 as a possible D gene (5 bases). Trimming left V 0 bases short and J 1 base short, with 8 bases between. The CDR3 is 14 amino acids. From germline, CDR1 is SGDLS and CDR2 YYNGEE. CDR3 loop: CASSVDEGSYEQYF. DNA for the CDR3: TGTGCCAGCAGCGTAGACGAGGGATCCTACGAGCAGTACTTC.

The chain joins TRBV24-1 to TRBJ2-1, with 10 positions matching TRBD2. In germline, CDR1 is KGHDR, CDR2 SFDVKD. This CDR3 region has 14 residues. V was pared by 9 bases and J by 8 bases, with 9 bases of the junction left unmatched. The CDR3 DNA reads as TGTGCCACCTCGCCTAGCGGGAGTAAAGATGAGCAGTTCTTC. It codes for CATSPSGSKDEQFF.

The rearrangement uses TRBV6-5 and TRBJ1-5; 7 bases align to TRBD1. Per germline, CDR1 MNHEY and CDR2 SVGAGI. The J segment lost 14 bases and the V segment lost 4 bases, leaving 5 bases of the junction unmatched. The CDR3 loop spans 11 amino acids. The CDR3, as DNA: TGTGCCAGCAGTTCGGGACAGAGAGAGCATTTT. It specifies CASSSGQREHF.

V gene TRBV7-2 combines with J gene TRBJ1-2, with D perhaps TRBD1 (5 bases). Per germline, CDR1 SGHTA and CDR2 FQGNSA. The V and J ends lost 6 bases and 7 bases respectively, with 27 bases between them. The CDR3 length is 17 residues. The chain's CDR3 is CASRPPGSGGGVGGYTF. CDR3 nucleotides: TGTGCCAGCAGACCTCCCGGGTCCGGCGGGGGAGTGGGTGGCTACACCTTC. Variable domain in full (rest from reference TRBV7-2 and TRBJ1-2): GAGVSQSPSNKVTEKGKDVELRCDPISGHTALYWYRQSLGQGLEFLIYFQGNSAPDKSGLPSDRFSAERTGGSVSTLTIQRTQQEDSAVYLCASRPPGSGGGVGGYTFGSGTRLTVV.

The chain couples TRBV24-1 to TRBJ2-3, with 7 bases identical to TRBD2. V lost 2 bases to trimming and J lost 5 bases; unmatched junction nucleotides: 6. This CDR3 has 15 amino acids. Germline CDR1 reads KGHDR; CDR2 reads SFDVKD. The CDR3 region is CATSDYKREIDTQYF. DNA for the CDR3: TGTGCCACCAGTGATTATAAGCGGGAAATAGATACGCAGTATTTT.

CDR3 amino acids: CSGSGNSYEQYF. The CDR3 nucleotides are TGCAGCGGATCAGGGAACTCCTACGAGCAGTACTTC. This rearrangement joins TRBV29-1 to TRBJ2-7, with D possibly TRBD1 on 5 matching bases. The V end was cut by 7 bases, the J end by 0 bases, with 10 bases between. This CDR3 is built from 12 residues. The V gene's germline CDR1 is SQVTM and CDR2 ANQGSEA.

The rearrangement links TRBV28 to TRBJ2-5; 9 bases agree with TRBD1. The CDR3 totals 13 residues. Trimming removed 5 bases from V and 3 bases from J; junction bases left unmatched: 1. In germline, CDR1 is MDHEN, CDR2 SYDVKM. CDR3 amino acids: CASSRTGEETQYF. The CDR3 bases are TGTGCCAGCAGTAGGACAGGGGAAGAGACCCAGTACTTC.

The chain carries TRBV4-1 and TRBJ2-3; D possibly corresponds to TRBD2 (6 bases). The CDR3 length is 17 residues. V dropped 3 bases and J dropped 4 bases, with 20 bases sitting between them. Per the germline V gene, CDR1 is MGHRA and CDR2 is YSYEKL. The CDR3 DNA sequence: TGCGCCAGCAGCCACGTAGTTAGCGGACCCGTGGCAGATACGCAGTATTTT. It specifies CASSHVVSGPVADTQYF.

The CDR3 coding sequence is TGTGCCAGCTTTTCGACAGCGAGGAAGTGGGAGCTGTTTTTT. Its translation: CASFSTARKWELFF. This chain links TRBV6-5 with TRBJ2-2, with D maybe TRBD1 (5 bases). V was trimmed by 8 bases and J by 9 bases, leaving 19 bases between them. Looked up from germline, CDR1 is MNHEY and CDR2 is SVGAGI. This CDR3 region has 14 residues.

This clone turned up a few times. The rearrangement uses TRBV6-1 and TRBJ1-2, with TRBD1 matching over 9 bases. CDR3 size: 14 residues. Germline lookup yields CDR1 MNHNS and CDR2 SASEGT. J lost 4 bases, V lost 3 bases, and 3 bases had no gene match. CDR3 DNA sequence: TGTGCCAGCAGTGAGGGACAGGGTGCCTATGGCTACACCTTC. This translates into CASSEGQGAYGYTF.

The V gene is TRBV3-1 (or the pseudogene TRBV3-2), the J gene TRBJ2-5; TRBD2 agrees at 11 bases. Germline V gene data show CDR1 as LGHDT and CDR2 as YNNKEL (reference sequence). V was pared by 0 bases and J by 4 bases, with 13 bases of the junction left unmatched. The CDR3 consists of 19 residues. CDR3 nucleotides: TGTGCCAGCAGCCAAGATCCCCAACAACTAGCGGGGGTGCGAGAGACCCAGTACTTC. Amino acid sequence: CASSQDPQQLAGVRETQYF.

V is TRBV4-3 and J is TRBJ2-7; no definite D call. This CDR3 has 13 residues. The germline V gene has CDR1 LGHNA and CDR2 YSLEER. The V gene lost 0 bases and the J gene lost 7 bases, with 10 bases spanning the gap. The CDR3: CASSQDQFGEQYF. Here the CDR3 DNA reads TGCGCCAGCAGCCAAGACCAATTCGGGGAGCAGTACTTC.

This sequence joins TRBV18 and TRBJ2-3; no definite D call. V lost 6 bases, J lost 3 bases, and 10 bases lay in between. CDR3 length: 13 amino acids. Germline CDR1 KGHSH, CDR2 LQKENI. In DNA form, the CDR3 reads TGTGCCAGCTCGTCCGCAGGAACAGATACGCAGTATTTT. This gives the protein CASSSAGTDTQYF.

The chain joins TRBV5-6 to TRBJ2-1; TRBD2 agrees at 7 bases. Per the germline V gene, CDR1 is SGHDT and CDR2 is YYEEEE. This CDR3 spans 17 amino acids. Losses at the gene ends were 6 bases for V and 0 bases for J; bases not matched to a gene: 12. CDR3 protein: CASNWGGTSSSYNEQFF. The CDR3 coding sequence is TGTGCCAGCAACTGGGGGGGGACTTCTAGCTCCTACAATGAGCAGTTCTTC.

The rearrangement uses TRBV7-9 and TRBJ1-2; D uncertain. Trimming took 7 bases from V and 5 from J, leaving 14 bases between them. This CDR3 is built from 13 residues. The germline V gene encodes CDR1 SEHNR and CDR2 FQNEAQ (reference sequence). The CDR3: CASKEVGGYGYTF. CDR3 coding DNA: TGTGCCAGCAAAGAAGTAGGAGGTTATGGCTACACCTTC.

The chain couples TRBV5-6 to TRBJ1-2, with D possibly matching TRBD1 (5 bases). CDR3 length equals 14 residues. V lost 0 bases and J 5 bases, leaving 11 bases between the germline ends. The germline CDR1 and CDR2 sequences are SGHDT and YYEEEE. The CDR3 region has the DNA TGTGCCAGCAGCTTGGGAGGACAAGAATATGGCTACACCTTC. Translation: CASSLGGQEYGYTF.

This chain connects TRBV24-1 to TRBJ2-3, with 12 bases aligning to TRBD2. Germline lookup yields CDR1 KGHDR and CDR2 SFDVKD. V shed 9 bases, J shed 5 bases, and the junction held 8 bases outside the gene matches. The CDR3 length is 15 residues. In nucleotides, the CDR3 is TGTGCCACCGAAGAGGCTAGCGGGAGGGGAGATACGCAGTATTTT. Protein: CATEEASGRGDTQYF.

The chain has TRBV5-6 and TRBJ2-6; D gene ambiguous. Trimming removed 0 bases from V and 9 bases from J, with 7 bases in between. Germline-derived CDR1 and CDR2 are SGHDT and YYEEEE. CDR3 length: 13 residues. CDR3 sequence: CASSLDPRNVLTF. The CDR3 DNA is TGTGCCAGCAGCTTGGATCCCCGCAACGTCCTGACTTTC.

The chain recombines TRBV19 with TRBJ1-6; D may be TRBD1 (5 bases). Germline assignment: CDR1 LNHDA and CDR2 SQIVND (reference sequence). This CDR3 contains 13 residues. With 8 bases removed from V and 8 bases from J, the gap between germline ends came to 13 bases. The chain's CDR3 is CASARGLDSPLHF. For the CDR3, the DNA is TGTGCCAGTGCTCGGGGGTTGGATTCACCCCTCCACTTT. The full variable domain, its missing parts supplied by reference TRBV19 and TRBJ1-6, is DGGITQSPKYLFRKEGQNVTLSCEQNLNHDAMYWYRQDPGQGLRLIYYSQIVNDFQKGDIAEGYSVSREKKESFPLTVTSAQKNPTAFYLCASARGLDSPLHFGNGTRLTVT.

DNA for the CDR3: TGTGCCAGCAGCTTGGGCGGCTCAAACTATGGCTACACCTTC. This encodes CASSLGGSNYGYTF. The chain is built from TRBV5-4 and TRBJ1-2; D ambiguous. The V end was cut by 0 bases, the J end by 2 bases, with 8 bases between. This CDR3 is 14 amino acids long. Per germline, CDR1 SGHNT and CDR2 YYREEE (reference sequence). The variable domain in full, with the rest retrieved from reference TRBV5-4 and TRBJ1-2, is ETGVTQSPTHLIKTRGQQVTLRCSSQSGHNTVSWYQQALGQGPQFIFQYYREEENGRGNFPPRFSGLQFPNYSSELNVNALELDDSALYLCASSLGGSNYGYTFGSGTRLTVV.

This clone was recorded only once. This chain joins TRBV18 and TRBJ2-1; TRBD2 aligns across 16 bases. The CDR3 extends over 17 amino acids. The V segment lost 6 bases and the J segment 6 bases; nucleotides outside the gene matches: 8. Germline V gene lookup returns CDR1 KGHSH and CDR2 LQKENI. For the CDR3, the DNA is TGTGCCAGCTCCCCCGGGACTAGCGGGAGGGCCGTCAATGAGCAGTTCTTC. Translating gives CASSPGTSGRAVNEQFF.

The CDR3 DNA sequence: TGTGCCAGCAGTCACGACAGGTGGGACAATCAGCCCCAGCATTTT. Translation: CASSHDRWDNQPQHF. The rearrangement uses TRBV6-1 and TRBJ1-5, with D possibly being TRBD1 (6 bases). The CDR3 has 15 amino acids. Between the trimmed V and J ends, which lost 5 bases and 3 bases, there was a span of 14 bases. Germline V gene data show CDR1 as MNHNS and CDR2 as SASEGT.

A single count supports this clone. CDR3 protein: CASSPGVNTEAFF. In DNA, the CDR3 is TGCGCCAGCAGCCCCGGGGTCAACACTGAAGCTTTCTTT. The chain carries TRBV4-3 and TRBJ1-1; D gene unclear. The CDR3 is 13 amino acids. Germline CDR1 is LGHNA and CDR2 is YSLEER. The V end was cut by 4 bases, the J end by 2 bases, with 8 bases between.

The chain carries TRBV10-3 and TRBJ1-1; TRBD1 aligns across 9 bases. Germline assignment: CDR1 ENHRY and CDR2 SYGVKD. The CDR3 runs 13 residues. The V segment lost 10 bases and the J segment 4 bases; nucleotides outside the gene matches: 7. The CDR3 DNA is TGTGCCAGTTCCGGGACAGGGTTCACTGAAGCTTTCTTT. This codes for CASSGTGFTEAFF.

This clone has a handful of counts. The V call is TRBV6-2 or TRBV6-3, the J call TRBJ1-6, with 10 bases identical to TRBD1. V lost 6 bases and J lost 9; bases outside the gene matches: 5. The CDR3 has 14 residues. Germline-derived CDR1 and CDR2 are MNHEY and SVGEGT. For the CDR3, the DNA is TGTGCCAGCAGCTGGGACAGGGGAGGTTCACCCCTCCACTTT. As protein: CASSWDRGGSPLHF.

V and J are TRBV28 and TRBJ2-7; 9 nucleotides agree with TRBD2. The CDR3 totals 15 residues. V gave up 2 bases and J gave up 2 bases; unmatched junction bases: 4. Germline V gives CDR1 MDHEN, CDR2 SYDVKM. The CDR3 here is CASSLAGGPAYEQYF. DNA for the CDR3: TGTGCCAGCAGTTTAGCGGGAGGGCCCGCCTACGAGCAGTACTTC.

The J gene is TRBJ1-1, the V gene TRBV9; D call uncertain. This CDR3 is 13 amino acids long. Germline CDR1 reads SGDLS; CDR2 reads YYNGEE. V lost 0 bases and J lost 2, with 5 bases in between. CDR3 protein: CASSVVANTEAFF. As DNA, the CDR3 is TGTGCCAGCAGCGTAGTAGCTAACACTGAAGCTTTCTTT.

J is TRBJ2-7 and V is TRBV25-1, with D possibly being TRBD1 (6 bases). Per the germline V gene, CDR1 is MGHDK and CDR2 is SYGVNS. V was cut by 3 bases and J by 2 bases, with 11 bases left in between. This CDR3 has 14 amino acids. CDR3 residues: CASSEVDSPYEQYF. The CDR3 DNA sequence: TGTGCCAGCAGTGAGGTGGACAGCCCCTACGAGCAGTACTTC.

The chain has TRBV28 and TRBJ1-6; 9 positions agree with TRBD1. Germline CDR1 is MDHEN and CDR2 is SYDVKM. The CDR3 runs to 15 residues. J was trimmed by 7 bases and V by 2 bases; bases with no gene match: 3. In DNA form, the CDR3 reads TGTGCCAGCAGTTTAAGGACAGGGGTCAATTCACCCCTCCACTTT. Protein: CASSLRTGVNSPLHF.